This T cell receptor (beta chain) was identified during a study of OX40 agonist ivuxolimab in advanced cancers. Study summary: Patients receiving dose escalation had hepatocellular carcinoma, melanoma, renal cell or head and neck cancer. Partial responses were achieved by three patients: one hepatocellular carcinoma, two cutaneous melanoma.

This CDR3 spans 16 amino acids. Germline CDR1 is SGHTA and CDR2 is FQGTGA. Losses at the gene ends were 5 bases for V and 5 bases for J; bases not matched to a gene: 10. TCRdb's table, derived via immunoSEQ multiplex PCR, lists solely in-frame clones and lacks some. The table shows tens of thousands of clones, with around 89% occurring only once. Sequenced material: CD4+ or CD8+ T cells sorted from blood, taken in a trial of the OX40 agonist ivuxolimab. This clonotype was sampled from an adult with an advanced solid tumor such as melanoma, head and neck, liver or kidney cancer. The chain links TRBV7-3 to TRBJ2-3; 10 nucleotides align to TRBD2. The CDR3 bases are TGTGCCAGCAGCAACCCTAGCGGGAGTTTAGGAGATACGCAGTATTTT. Protein: CASSNPSGSLGDTQYF.